This T cell receptor beta chain comes out of a study of blood T cell repertoires in COVID-19. Study as a whole: Acute and convalescent COVID-19 samples came from the United States, Italy and Spain. Nucleic acid was either cDNA or gDNA, and it came from T cells, B-cell-depleted T cells, or PBMCs.

In the original analysis: Researchers report that nucleated cell counts were estimated from reference gene primer amplification. The method was immunoSEQ multiplex PCR; TCRdb's version includes in-frame clones alone and lacks a portion of them. The V and J calls and clone size are taken from that table; D and trimming were inferred from the DNA. In the table there are 210,000 or so clones, about 90% of which are singletons. On this clone: The identical CDR3 is also encoded by other nucleotide sequences in the sample.

CDR3 size: 13 residues. The ends were cut back, 4 bases at V and 5 bases at J, with 11 bases in the middle. The germline CDR1 and CDR2 sequences are SGHTA and FQGNSA. The rearrangement links TRBV7-2 to TRBJ1-1; D remains unclear. This TCR was sampled from a woman aged 45-65 years with acute or convalescent COVID-19. The sample consisted of peripheral blood. The CDR3 reads CASSSLRSTEAFF. CDR3 nucleotide sequence: TGTGCCAGCAGCTCCCTGCGGAGTACTGAAGCTTTCTTT.